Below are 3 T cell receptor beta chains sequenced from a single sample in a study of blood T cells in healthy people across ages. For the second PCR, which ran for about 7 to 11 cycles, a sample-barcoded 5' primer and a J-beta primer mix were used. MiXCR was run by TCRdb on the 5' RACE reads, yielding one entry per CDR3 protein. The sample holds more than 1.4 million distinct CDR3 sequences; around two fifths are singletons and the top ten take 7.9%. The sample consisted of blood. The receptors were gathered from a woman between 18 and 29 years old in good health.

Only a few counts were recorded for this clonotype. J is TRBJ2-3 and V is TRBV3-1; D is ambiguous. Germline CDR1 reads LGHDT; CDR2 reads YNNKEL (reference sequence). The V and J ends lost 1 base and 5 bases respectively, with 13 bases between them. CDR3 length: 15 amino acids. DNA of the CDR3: TGTGCCAGCAGCCAAGGGCCGATAGGACGAGATACGCAGTATTTT. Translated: CASSQGPIGRDTQYF.

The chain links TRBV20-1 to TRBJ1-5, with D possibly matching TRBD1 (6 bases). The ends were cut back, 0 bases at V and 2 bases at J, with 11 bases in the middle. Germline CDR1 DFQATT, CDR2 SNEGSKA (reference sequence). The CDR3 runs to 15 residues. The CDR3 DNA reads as TGCAGTGCTAGAGATACAGGGTCTGGCAATCAGCCCCAGCATTTT. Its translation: CSARDTGSGNQPQHF.

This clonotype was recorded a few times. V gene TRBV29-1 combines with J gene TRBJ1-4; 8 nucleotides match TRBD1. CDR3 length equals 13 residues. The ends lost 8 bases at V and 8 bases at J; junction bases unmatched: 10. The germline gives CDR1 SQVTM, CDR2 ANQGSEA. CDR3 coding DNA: TGCAGCACGTGGACAGGGCTAGGGGAAAAACTGTTTTTT. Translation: CSTWTGLGEKLFF.